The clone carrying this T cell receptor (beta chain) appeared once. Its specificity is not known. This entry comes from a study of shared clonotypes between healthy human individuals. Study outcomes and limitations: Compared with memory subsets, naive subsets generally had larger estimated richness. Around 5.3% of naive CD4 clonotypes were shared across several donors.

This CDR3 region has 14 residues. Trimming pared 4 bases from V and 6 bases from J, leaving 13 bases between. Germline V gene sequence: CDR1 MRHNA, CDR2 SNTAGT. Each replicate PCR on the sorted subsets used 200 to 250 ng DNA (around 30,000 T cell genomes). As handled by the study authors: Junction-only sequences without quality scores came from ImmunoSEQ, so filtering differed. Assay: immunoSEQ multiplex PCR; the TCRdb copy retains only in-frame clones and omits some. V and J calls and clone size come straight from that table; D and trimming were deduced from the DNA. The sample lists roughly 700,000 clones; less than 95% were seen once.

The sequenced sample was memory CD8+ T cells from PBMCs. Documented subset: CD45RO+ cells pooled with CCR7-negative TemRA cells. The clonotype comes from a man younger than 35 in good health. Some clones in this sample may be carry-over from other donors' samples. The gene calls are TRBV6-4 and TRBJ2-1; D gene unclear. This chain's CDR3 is CASSVGGSSNEQFF. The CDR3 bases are TGTGCCAGCAGTGTCGGCGGTTCAAGCAATGAGCAGTTCTTC.